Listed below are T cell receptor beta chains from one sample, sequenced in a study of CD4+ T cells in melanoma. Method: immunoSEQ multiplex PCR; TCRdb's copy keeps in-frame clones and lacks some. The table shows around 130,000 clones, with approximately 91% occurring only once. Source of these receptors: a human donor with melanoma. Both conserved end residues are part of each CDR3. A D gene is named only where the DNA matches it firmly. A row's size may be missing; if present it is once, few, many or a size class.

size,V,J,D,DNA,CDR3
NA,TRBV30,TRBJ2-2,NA,TGTGCCTGGAGTGCAAGGGGTTCCGGGGAGCTGTTTTTT,CAWSARGSGELFF
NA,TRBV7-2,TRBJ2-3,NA,TGTGCCAGCAGCTTAGCGACTCCCGGCCCAAATACGCAGTATTTT,CASSLATPGPNTQYF
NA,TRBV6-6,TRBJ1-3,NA,TGTGCCAGCAGTTACAGGGACGTACGCTCTGGAAACACCATATATTTT,CASSYRDVRSGNTIYF
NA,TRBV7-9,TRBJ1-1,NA,TGTGCCAGCAGCTTAGGTGGCGGTGAAGGGGGAAACACTGAAGCTTTCTTT,CASSLGGGEGGNTEAFF
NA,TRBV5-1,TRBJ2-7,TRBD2,TGCGCCAGCAGCCCTATCCCGGGGGGGACTAGCGGCAACGAGCAGTACTTC,CASSPIPGGTSGNEQYF
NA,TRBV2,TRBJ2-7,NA,TGTGCCAGCAGTGAAGTTGCAACCTACGAGCAGTACTTC,CASSEVATYEQYF
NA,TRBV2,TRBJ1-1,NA,TGTGCCAGCACCTCGGGGGGAGGCGCTGAAGCTTTCTTT,CASTSGGGAEAFF
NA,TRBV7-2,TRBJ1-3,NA,TGTGCCAGCTCGACGGTCTCTGGAAACACCATATATTTT,CASSTVSGNTIYF
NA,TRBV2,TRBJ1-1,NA,TGTGCCAGCAGGGGGATGAACACTGAAGCTTTCTTT,CASRGMNTEAFF
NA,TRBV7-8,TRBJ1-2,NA,TGTGCCAGCAGCTTAGGACAATCGGGGAGATATGGCTACACCTTC,CASSLGQSGRYGYTF
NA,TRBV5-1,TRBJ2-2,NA,TGCGCCAGCAGCCCCTTGACGGACAACACCGGGGAGCTGTTTTTT,CASSPLTDNTGELFF
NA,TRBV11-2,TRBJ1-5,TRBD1,TGTGCCAGCAGCTTCGGACAGGGCAATCAGCCCCAGCATTTT,CASSFGQGNQPQHF
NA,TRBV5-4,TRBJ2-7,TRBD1,TGTGCCAGCAGCTTGCAGGGGGTTGTCTACGAGCAGTACTTC,CASSLQGVVYEQYF
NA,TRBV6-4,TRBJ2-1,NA,TGTGCCAGCAGTGCAGTACGGGGAGTGGGGAATGAGCAGTTCTTC,CASSAVRGVGNEQFF
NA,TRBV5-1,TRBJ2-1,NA,TGCGCCAGCAGCTCCAACCCTAGCGACTCCTACAATGAGCAGTTCTTC,CASSSNPSDSYNEQFF
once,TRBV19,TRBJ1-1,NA,TGTGCCAGTAGGGAAAACCGGGGCGCCGGACCCGAAGCTTTCTTT,CASRENRGAGPEAFF
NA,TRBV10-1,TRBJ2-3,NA,TGCGCCAGCAGTCGGGACAGCACAGATACGCAGTATTTT,CASSRDSTDTQYF
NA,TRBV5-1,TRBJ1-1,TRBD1,TGCGCCAGCAGCCTCAATGGGGGGACAGGGGGCCGGGATACTGAAGCTTTCTTT,CASSLNGGTGGRDTEAFF
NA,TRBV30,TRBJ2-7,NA,TGTGCCTGGAGTGTACATATCCTTAGGGGTGAGATCTCCTACGAGCAGTACTTC,CAWSVHILRGEISYEQYF
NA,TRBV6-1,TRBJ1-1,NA,TGTGCCAGCAGTCAGGAGCCGAACACTGAAGCTTTCTTT,CASSQEPNTEAFF
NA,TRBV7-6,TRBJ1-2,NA,TGTGCCAGCAGCCGTCAAACGAACTATGGCTACACCTTC,CASSRQTNYGYTF
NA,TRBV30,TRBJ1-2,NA,TGTGCCTGGAGTGCCCGGTGGAACTATGGCTACACCTTC,CAWSARWNYGYTF
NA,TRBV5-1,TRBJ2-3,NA,TGCGCCAGCAGCTTGGAGCGGACCTCCACAGATACGCAGTATTTT,CASSLERTSTDTQYF
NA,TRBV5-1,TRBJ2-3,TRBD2,TGCGCCAGCAGCTTGGGGACTAGCGGCATCACAGATACGCAGTATTTT,CASSLGTSGITDTQYF
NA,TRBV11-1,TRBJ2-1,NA,TGTGCCAGCAGCTTAGGGCGTAGCGCGAATGAGCAGTTCTTC,CASSLGRSANEQFF
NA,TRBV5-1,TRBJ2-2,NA,TGCGCCAGCAGCTTGGAGGCCGCCACGTACGACACCGGGGAGCTGTTTTTT,CASSLEAATYDTGELFF
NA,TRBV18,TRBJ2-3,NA,TGTGCCAGCTCACCCTCGGGCCCCCCTGATACGCAGTATTTT,CASSPSGPPDTQYF
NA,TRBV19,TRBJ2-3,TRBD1,TGTGCCAGTAGTACTAAGGGGGCGCTTAGTTCAGATACGCAGTATTTT,CASSTKGALSSDTQYF
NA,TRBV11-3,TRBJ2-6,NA,TGTGCCAGCAGCTTAGGGTCGGGGGCCAACGTCCTGACTTTC,CASSLGSGANVLTF
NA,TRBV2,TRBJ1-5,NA,TGTGCCAGCAGTGATACTAGAAATCAGCCCCAGCATTTT,CASSDTRNQPQHF
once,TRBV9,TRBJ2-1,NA,TGTGCCAGCAGCGTAGCCCCCACTCGTGAGCAGTTCTTC,CASSVAPTREQFF
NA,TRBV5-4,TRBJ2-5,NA,TGTGCCAGCAGCCGTAGCGGCGCCCAAGAGACCCAGTACTTC,CASSRSGAQETQYF
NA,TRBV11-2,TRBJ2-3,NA,TGTGCCAGCAGCCCGGGGGACACCACAGATACGCAGTATTTT,CASSPGDTTDTQYF
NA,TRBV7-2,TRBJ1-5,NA,TGTGCCAGCAGCTTAGTTGGGGGGGTAAGAAATCAGCCCCAGCATTTT,CASSLVGGVRNQPQHF
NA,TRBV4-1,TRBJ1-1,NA,TGCGCCAGCAGCCAAGATCCGGGGATTGGCACTGAAGCTTTCTTT,CASSQDPGIGTEAFF
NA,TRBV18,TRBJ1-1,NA,TGTGCCAGCTCCTCCATCTCCGGAGGGAACACTGAAGCTTTCTTT,CASSSISGGNTEAFF
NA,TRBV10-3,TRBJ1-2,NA,TGTGCCATCAGTGAAGGAGGGGGTGGCTACACCTTC,CAISEGGGGYTF
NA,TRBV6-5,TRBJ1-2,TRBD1,TGTGCCAGCAGTTACGACAGGGAAAGTGGCTACACCTTC,CASSYDRESGYTF
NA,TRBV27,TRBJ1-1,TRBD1,TGTGCCAGCAGTTTAGAGGGACAGGGGGAGGCTTTCTTT,CASSLEGQGEAFF
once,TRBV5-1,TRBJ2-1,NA,TGCGCCAGCTCCCCGTGGGCGTCCGGCTACAATGAGCAGTTCTTC,CASSPWASGYNEQFF
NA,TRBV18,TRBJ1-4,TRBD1,TGTGCCAGCTCTAAGACAGGGCCTAATGAAAAACTGTTTTTT,CASSKTGPNEKLFF
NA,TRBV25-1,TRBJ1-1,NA,TGTGCCAGCACCCTCGGCTGGGGGGGCCTCACTGAAGCTTTCTTT,CASTLGWGGLTEAFF
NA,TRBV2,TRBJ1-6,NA,TGTGCCAGCAGTGGGGGCAGGGGAGATTCACCCCTCCACTTT,CASSGGRGDSPLHF
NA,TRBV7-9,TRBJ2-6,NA,TGTGCCAGCAGCTTAGAGGGCCTGAGCGCCAACGTCCTGACTTTC,CASSLEGLSANVLTF
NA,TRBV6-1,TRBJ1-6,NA,TGTGCCAGCAGCAACAGGGATAATTCACCCCTCCACTTT,CASSNRDNSPLHF